Listed below are T cell receptor beta chains from one sample, sequenced in a study of blood T cell repertoires in COVID-19. Method: immunoSEQ multiplex PCR; TCRdb's copy keeps in-frame clones and lacks some. The data hold under 400,000 clones, with about 92% observed a single time. The sequenced material came from peripheral blood. These receptors originate from a woman aged 60-75 years with COVID-19, enrolled during active disease. Each CDR3 is given with its conserved first and last residue. D genes are given only for firm matches.

TRBV29-1	TRBJ2-7	TRBD1	CSVETDRGHYEQYF	TGCAGCGTTGAAACCGATAGGGGGCACTACGAGCAGTACTTC
TRBV28	TRBJ1-5	.	CASSLSTGPQHF	TGTGCCAGCAGTTTATCAACAGGGCCCCAGCATTTT
TRBV18	TRBJ1-6	TRBD1	CASSGGQGYNSPLHF	TGTGCCAGCTCAGGAGGACAGGGGTATAATTCACCCCTCCACTTT
TRBV10-2	TRBJ2-5	TRBD1	CASREQGAQETQYF	TGCGCCAGCAGAGAACAGGGGGCCCAAGAGACCCAGTACTTC
TRBV7-9	TRBJ2-2	TRBD1	CASSLGRQGATGELFF	TGTGCCAGCAGCTTAGGGCGACAGGGGGCGACCGGGGAGCTGTTTTTT
TRBV28	TRBJ2-2	TRBD2	CASSSSGGRNTGELFF	TGTGCCAGCAGTTCTAGCGGGGGCCGGAACACCGGGGAGCTGTTTTTT
TRBV5-6	TRBJ1-3	TRBD1	CASSLRGRGGNTIYF	TGTGCCAGCAGCCTCAGGGGGCGAGGAGGAAACACCATATATTTT
TRBV28	TRBJ2-2	TRBD2	CASSGRGDTGELFF	TGTGCCAGCAGTGGCCGGGGGGACACCGGGGAGCTGTTTTTT
TRBV6-6	TRBJ1-5	TRBD1	CASRDRASQPQHF	TGTGCCAGCAGGGACAGGGCGAGTCAGCCCCAGCATTTT
TRBV20-1	TRBJ2-1	TRBD2	CSANDAGLAGLSQFF	TGCAGTGCTAATGATGCCGGACTAGCGGGACTCTCGCAGTTCTTC
TRBV7-2	TRBJ1-2	.	CASSRDWYGYTF	TGTGCCAGCAGTCGCGATTGGTATGGCTACACCTTC